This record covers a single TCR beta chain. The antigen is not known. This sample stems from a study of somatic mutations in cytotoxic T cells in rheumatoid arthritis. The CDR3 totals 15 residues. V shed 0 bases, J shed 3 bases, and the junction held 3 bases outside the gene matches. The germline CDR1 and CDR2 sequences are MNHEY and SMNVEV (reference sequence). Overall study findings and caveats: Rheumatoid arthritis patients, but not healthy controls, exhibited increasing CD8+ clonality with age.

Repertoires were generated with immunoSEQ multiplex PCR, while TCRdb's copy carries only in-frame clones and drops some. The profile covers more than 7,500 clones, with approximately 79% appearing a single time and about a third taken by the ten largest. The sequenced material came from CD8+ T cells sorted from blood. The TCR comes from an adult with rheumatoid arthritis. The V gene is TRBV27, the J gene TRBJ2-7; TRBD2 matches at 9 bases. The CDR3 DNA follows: TGTGCCAGCAGTTTATCCGGGACTAGCATCTACGAGCAGTACTTC. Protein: CASSLSGTSIYEQYF.